This entry lists 30 T cell receptor beta chains sequenced from one sample in a study of cytomegalovirus exposure and HLA in healthy donors. PCR used 60 Vbeta primers and 13 Jbeta primers. TCRdb keeps only in-frame clones here, not all; method: immunoSEQ multiplex PCR. The sample consists of 90,000 to 150,000 clones, around three quarters of them appearing once. The sample taken for sequencing was PBMCs. These receptors originate from a female donor in good health and CMV-seronegative.

V and J are TRBV7-2 and TRBJ2-5; perhaps TRBD2 as D (6 bases). CDR3 length equals 13 residues. Trimming cost V 5 bases and J 4 bases, with 11 bases left between them. Germline V gene lookup returns CDR1 SGHTA and CDR2 FQGNSA. The CDR3: CASSRGSGETQYF. The CDR3 DNA reads as TGTGCCAGCAGCCGGGGGTCGGGAGAGACCCAGTACTTC.

The V call is TRBV4-1, the J call TRBJ2-5; maybe TRBD1 (5 bases). This CDR3 contains 15 residues. The V end lost 0 bases, the J end lost 1 base, and 9 bases lay between the germline ends. Germline CDR1 MGHRA, CDR2 YSYEKL. This CDR3 reads CASSQEGTGQETQYF. DNA for the CDR3: TGCGCCAGCAGCCAAGAAGGAACAGGCCAAGAGACCCAGTACTTC.

The rearrangement joins TRBV10-3 to TRBJ2-1; a weak D match, TRBD2 (5 bases). Germline-derived CDR1 and CDR2 are ENHRY and SYGVKD. The ends were cut back, 6 bases at V and 7 bases at J, with 13 bases in the middle. The CDR3 sequence is 13 residues long. The CDR3 reads CAISRESGNEQFF. The CDR3 DNA sequence: TGTGCCATCAGCCGCGAATCGGGGAATGAGCAGTTCTTC.

V gene TRBV7-6 combines with J gene TRBJ1-6; TRBD1 aligns across 7 bases. CDR3 length: 15 amino acids. V lost 6 bases to trimming and J lost 0 bases; unmatched junction nucleotides: 2. Germline lookup yields CDR1 SGHVS and CDR2 FNYEAQ. CDR3 DNA: TGTGCCAGCAGGGACAGGAGCTCCTATAATTCACCCCTCCACTTT. It yields the protein CASRDRSSYNSPLHF.

This sequence joins TRBV5-4 and TRBJ2-3; 10 nucleotides line up with TRBD1. The CDR3 is 16 amino acids. With 0 bases clipped from V and 3 bases from J, the junction kept 4 bases outside the gene matches. Germline V gene data show CDR1 as SGHNT and CDR2 as YYREEE (reference sequence). The DNA of the CDR3 is TGTGCCAGCAGCTTGGGGAGACAGGGGGCTACAGATACGCAGTATTTT. Residues: CASSLGRQGATDTQYF.

The rearrangement links TRBV18 to TRBJ2-5; D unclear. CDR3 size: 12 residues. With 8 bases removed from V and 5 bases from J, the gap between germline ends came to 12 bases. From germline, CDR1 is KGHSH and CDR2 LQKENI. The CDR3 DNA reads as TGTGCCAGCGCCACGGTTGGTGAGACCCAGTACTTC. It is translated as CASATVGETQYF.

The gene calls are TRBV5-1 and TRBJ2-2; a weak D match, TRBD2 (6 bases). CDR1 is SGHRS, CDR2 YFSETQ, per germline. There are 15 residues in the CDR3. Trimming removed 7 bases at V and 1 base at J, with 14 bases between. CDR3 in amino acids: CASGLTRGNTGELFF. CDR3 in DNA: TGCGCCAGCGGGTTGACGCGGGGGAACACCGGGGAGCTGTTTTTT.

This clone rates as medium-sized. V is TRBV27 and J is TRBJ1-2, with D possibly TRBD1 on 5 matching bases. CDR3 length: 15 amino acids. Germline V lookup: CDR1 MNHEY, CDR2 SMNVEV (reference sequence). V lost 2 bases, J lost 4 bases, and 14 bases lay in between. CDR3 nucleotides: TGTGCCAGCAGTTTAATTCAGGGCTCGAGCTATGGCTACACCTTC. Translation gives CASSLIQGSSYGYTF.

Here the CDR3 reads CASSEGDRAGNSPLHF. The CDR3 bases are TGCGCCAGCAGTGAGGGGGACAGGGCAGGAAATTCACCCCTCCACTTT. The chain couples TRBV10-2 to TRBJ1-6; 9 positions agree with TRBD1. The CDR3 spans 16 residues. The germline CDR1 and CDR2 sequences are WSHSY and SAAADI. Germline trimming cut 2 bases from V and 7 bases from J; bases unmatched to any gene: 6.

The chain employs TRBV5-8 and TRBJ2-7; no clear D. V gave up 2 bases and J gave up 7 bases, with 7 bases separating them. Germline V gene data show CDR1 as SGHTS and CDR2 as YDEGEE. The CDR3 spans 11 residues. The CDR3 reads CASSFTGEQYF. CDR3 nucleotides: TGTGCCAGCAGCTTTACTGGTGAGCAGTACTTC. Combining the CDR3 with reference TRBV5-8 and TRBJ2-7 gives the whole variable domain EAGVTQSPTHLIKTRGQQATLRCSPISGHTSVYWYQQALGLGLQFLLWYDEGEERNRGNFPPRFSGRQFPNYSSELNVNALELEDSALYLCASSFTGEQYFGPGTRLTVT.

CDR3 nucleotide sequence: TGTGCCAGCAGCCGCGGCAGGGGGCCCTACGAGCAGTACTTC. Translation: CASSRGRGPYEQYF. The rearrangement uses TRBV5-8 and TRBJ2-7; TRBD1 aligns across 8 bases. J gave up 2 bases and V 4 bases, and 5 bases lay outside the gene matches. Per germline, CDR1 SGHTS and CDR2 YDEGEE. The CDR3 runs to 14 residues.

The chain recombines TRBV6-5 with TRBJ1-5; D ambiguous. CDR1 and CDR2 (germline): MNHEY, SVGAGI. The CDR3 sequence is 13 residues long. The V end was cut by 0 bases, the J end by 9 bases, with 9 bases between. In nucleotides, the CDR3 is TGTGCCAGCAGTTACTCGGTTCACGGGCCCCAGCATTTT. It translates to CASSYSVHGPQHF.

V is TRBV2 and J is TRBJ2-5, with D possibly TRBD2 on 6 matching bases. CDR3 length equals 16 residues. Germline CDR1 is SNHLY and CDR2 is FYNNEI. V lost 1 base and J lost 5, with 17 bases in between. The CDR3 DNA reads TGTGCCAGCAGTGAAGAGAGGGTTCTAGGAGGGGAGACCCAGTACTTC. This translates into CASSEERVLGGETQYF.

The chain recombines TRBV7-6 with TRBJ1-1, with 12 positions matching TRBD1. The V segment lost 5 bases and the J segment 1 base; nucleotides outside the gene matches: 8. The CDR3 has 17 residues. Germline CDR1 is SGHVS and CDR2 is FNYEAQ. The CDR3 bases are TGTGCCAGCAGCCAACCGGGACAGGGGGCCGGGAACACTGAAGCTTTCTTT. Its protein is CASSQPGQGAGNTEAFF.

The chain joins TRBV30 to TRBJ2-2; tentative D call: TRBD2 (5 bases). V lost 0 bases, J lost 0 bases, and 11 bases lay in between. Germline values: CDR1 GTSNPN, CDR2 SVGIG (reference sequence). The CDR3 is 16 amino acids. CDR3 region: CAWSVQRDSNTGELFF. The CDR3 DNA follows: TGTGCCTGGAGTGTACAACGGGATTCGAACACCGGGGAGCTGTTTTTT.

This chain connects TRBV6-6 to TRBJ2-3; D gene ambiguous. The CDR3 totals 13 residues. Trimming left V 2 bases short and J 4 bases short, with 7 bases between. Germline V gene sequence: CDR1 MNHNY, CDR2 SVGAGI (reference sequence). The CDR3 DNA follows: TGTGCCAGCAGTTACCGGTGGTCAGATACGCAGTATTTT. Protein: CASSYRWSDTQYF.

The J gene is TRBJ1-2, the V gene TRBV30; a possible D gene is TRBD1 (5 bases). Germline CDR1 and CDR2: GTSNPN and SVGIG (reference sequence). The CDR3 extends over 15 amino acids. The V end lost 0 bases, the J end lost 8 bases, and 19 bases lay between the germline ends. The CDR3 spells CAWSVLGGSAKGYTF. Written as DNA, the CDR3 is TGTGCCTGGAGTGTACTGGGGGGTTCGGCGAAGGGCTACACCTTC.

The chain uses TRBV2 and TRBJ2-5; 7 bases match TRBD1. The germline V gene has CDR1 SNHLY and CDR2 FYNNEI. The ends lost 6 bases at V and 4 bases at J; junction bases unmatched: 8. CDR3 length: 14 amino acids. CDR3 sequence (DNA): TGTGCCAGCAGAAGACAGGGTGTAGGAGAGACCCAGTACTTC. As protein: CASRRQGVGETQYF.

This clone occurred a few times. This sequence joins TRBV18 and TRBJ2-1; 7 bases are a match to TRBD1. This CDR3 has 17 amino acids. Germline CDR1 is KGHSH and CDR2 is LQKENI. Germline trimming cut 3 bases from V and 2 bases from J; bases unmatched to any gene: 10. The CDR3 reads CASSPAYRDSAYNEQFF. CDR3 nucleotides: TGTGCCAGCTCACCCGCTTACCGGGACAGTGCCTACAATGAGCAGTTCTTC.

The rearrangement uses TRBV2 and TRBJ2-7, with D possibly matching TRBD2 (6 bases). CDR1 and CDR2 from the germline V gene are SNHLY and FYNNEI. The CDR3 is 11 residues long. Deletions cut 8 bases from V and 6 bases from J, with 11 bases between. The DNA for the CDR3 is TGTGCCAGCTCGGGACTCTCCGAGCAGTACTTC. Translation: CASSGLSEQYF.

This clone has just one count. V usage is TRBV19 and J usage is TRBJ1-5; D not resolved. Germline V gene lookup returns CDR1 LNHDA and CDR2 SQIVND (reference sequence). This CDR3 region has 16 residues. V was shortened by 0 bases and J by 3 bases, with 12 bases between the two germline ends. CDR3 in DNA: TGTGCCAGTAGTATAGAGGCCAGGTTCGACAATCAGCCCCAGCATTTT. Its translation: CASSIEARFDNQPQHF.

There are a few counts of this clone. This chain connects TRBV6-6 to TRBJ1-1; D gene uncertain. The CDR3 runs 12 residues. Per germline, CDR1 MNHNY and CDR2 SVGAGI (reference sequence). V was cut by 6 bases and J by 1 base, with 6 bases left in between. The CDR3 is CASSPQNTEAFF. For the CDR3, the DNA is TGTGCCAGCAGCCCACAGAACACTGAAGCTTTCTTT.

The chain employs TRBV2 and TRBJ2-3, with 7 positions matching TRBD2. The CDR3 runs to 20 residues. V shed 0 bases and J 5 bases; nucleotides not matched to a gene: 20. Germline CDR1 SNHLY, CDR2 FYNNEI. The CDR3 nucleotides read TGTGCCAGCAGTGAAGCCCGACCCGGGCGCAGCGGGGATTTGAAAGATACGCAGTATTTT. Translating it yields CASSEARPGRSGDLKDTQYF.

V gene TRBV2 combines with J gene TRBJ1-2, with 11 nucleotides matching TRBD1. Germline assignment: CDR1 SNHLY and CDR2 FYNNEI. The CDR3 is 13 residues long. J was trimmed by 7 bases and V by 9 bases; bases with no gene match: 7. CDR3 sequence: CASPDRGLRGYTF. The CDR3 DNA follows: TGTGCCAGTCCGGACAGGGGGCTACGTGGCTACACCTTC.

The chain is built from TRBV2 and TRBJ2-6; the D gene is possibly TRBD2 (6 bases). CDR1 and CDR2 from the germline V gene are SNHLY and FYNNEI. The germline V and J ends were trimmed by 5 bases and 3 bases, with 17 bases remaining between them. This CDR3 contains 17 residues. DNA for the CDR3: TGTGCCAGCAGTCGCCGGGACTCCCGATTTGGGGCCAACGTCCTGACTTTC. The encoded protein is CASSRRDSRFGANVLTF. The full variable domain, with the rest looked up from reference TRBV2 and TRBJ2-6, is EPEVTQTPSHQVTQMGQEVILRCVPISNHLYFYWYRQILGQKVEFLVSFYNNEISEKSEIFDDQFSVERPDGSNFTLKIRSTKLEDSAMYFCASSRRDSRFGANVLTFGAGSRLTVL.

The rearrangement joins TRBV4-1 to TRBJ1-1; a possible D gene is TRBD1 (5 bases). V lost 1 base to trimming and J lost 0 bases, with 9 bases between them. The CDR3 contains 15 residues. CDR1 and CDR2 from the germline V gene are MGHRA and YSYEKL. The CDR3 coding sequence is TGCGCCAGCAGCCAAGGATCAGGGTTGAACACTGAAGCTTTCTTT. Translating gives CASSQGSGLNTEAFF.

This clone is a singleton in its sample. The chain couples TRBV19 to TRBJ1-2, with D possibly matching TRBD1 (6 bases). Germline-derived CDR1 and CDR2 are LNHDA and SQIVND (reference sequence). Trimming pared 6 bases from V and 2 bases from J, leaving 10 bases between. The CDR3 runs to 13 residues. The CDR3 DNA reads TGTGCCAGTAGGACCGACAGGAACTATGGCTACACCTTC. This sequence encodes CASRTDRNYGYTF.

DNA of the CDR3: TGTGCCAGCTCAAACTACGGGACAGGGGGCAATCAGCCCCAGCATTTT. It translates to CASSNYGTGGNQPQHF. The chain joins TRBV18 to TRBJ1-5, with 10 nucleotides matching TRBD1. CDR1 is KGHSH and CDR2 is LQKENI in the germline V gene. The ends lost 5 bases at V and 2 bases at J; junction bases unmatched: 6. This CDR3 contains 16 residues.

The gene calls are TRBV7-9 and TRBJ1-4, with D maybe TRBD1 (5 bases). The CDR3 contains 16 residues. V dropped 6 bases and J dropped 0 bases, with 14 bases sitting between them. Germline CDR1 is SEHNR and CDR2 is FQNEAQ (reference sequence). Here the CDR3 DNA reads TGTGCCAGCAGGCCGGCCGGAGGGGCAACTAATGAAAAACTGTTTTTT. Encoded protein: CASRPAGGATNEKLFF.

The chain uses TRBV27 and TRBJ2-2; D possibly corresponds to TRBD2 (7 bases). CDR1 is MNHEY and CDR2 is SMNVEV in the germline V gene (reference sequence). The CDR3 length is 16 residues. The V end was cut by 2 bases, the J end by 0 bases, with 10 bases between. The DNA of the CDR3 is TGTGCCAGCAGTTTACTCGGGGGGCCGAACACCGGGGAGCTGTTTTTT. It specifies CASSLLGGPNTGELFF.